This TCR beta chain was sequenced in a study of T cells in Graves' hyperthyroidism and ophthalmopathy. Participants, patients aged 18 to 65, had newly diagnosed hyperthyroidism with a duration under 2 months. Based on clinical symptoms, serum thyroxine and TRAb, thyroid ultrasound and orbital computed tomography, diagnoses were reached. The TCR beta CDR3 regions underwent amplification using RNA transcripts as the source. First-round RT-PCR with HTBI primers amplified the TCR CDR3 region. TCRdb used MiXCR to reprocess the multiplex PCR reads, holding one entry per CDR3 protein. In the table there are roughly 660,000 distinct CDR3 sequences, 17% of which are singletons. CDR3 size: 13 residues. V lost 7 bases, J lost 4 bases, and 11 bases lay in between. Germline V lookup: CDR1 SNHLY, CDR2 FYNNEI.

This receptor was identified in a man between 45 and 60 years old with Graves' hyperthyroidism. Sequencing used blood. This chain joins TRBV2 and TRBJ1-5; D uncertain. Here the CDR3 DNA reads TGTGCCAGCACGGTTACAGTAAATCAGCCCCAGCATTTT. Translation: CASTVTVNQPQHF.